This T cell receptor (beta chain) was sequenced for a study of T cells in Graves' hyperthyroidism and ophthalmopathy. Across the whole study: Sampling of peripheral blood happened at initial diagnosis, prior to any treatment.

Points from the study as a whole: Ophthalmopathy was predicted by the model a median of approximately 6 months ahead of onset.

This clonotype was seen repeatedly, ten times or more. Its antigen remains unknown. The TCR beta CDR3 regions underwent amplification using RNA transcripts as the source. First-round RT-PCR targeting the TCR CDR3 was performed with the HTBI primer set. From the multiplex PCR reads, TCRdb called clonotypes with MiXCR, one entry per CDR3 protein. The data contain some 360,000 distinct CDR3 sequences, about a sixth of them singletons. After removal of 6 bases from V and 8 bases from J, the junction contained 12 bases not matched to a gene. The CDR3 covers 14 residues. The TCR originated in a woman in her thirties or forties with Graves' ophthalmopathy. This chain joins TRBV12-3 or TRBV12-4 and TRBJ1-2; 7 nucleotides align to TRBD1. The sample was blood. DNA of the CDR3: TGTGCCAGCAGGAAGGACAGGACCTATGGGGGCTACACCTTC. Its translation: CASRKDRTYGGYTF.